The entry that follows covers one TCR beta chain sequence. The antigen remains undetermined. The sample originates from a study of T cell clones after liver transplantation. Across the whole study: Liver transplant recipients had immunosuppression withdrawal attempted within 2 years. Subjects received no induction therapy and standard immunosuppression until randomization at 12-24 months post-transplant.

Measured with immunoSEQ multiplex PCR; TCRdb has only the in-frame clones, and not every one. This sample has 55,000 to 75,000 clones; 80% to 95% occur once, and the top ten carry over 0.75%. Notes on the study in general: These preliminary findings come from unstandardized post-transplant sampling times. Low donor cell numbers restricted donor-reactive repertoire measurement in two subjects.

The source material was CD4+ T cells from blood, sampled roughly 25 months after liver transplant. This clonotype was sampled from a human patient who received a liver transplant. A share of the T cells may be of graft donor origin.

In DNA form, the CDR3 reads TGTGCCAGCGGGCTAGCAAGGAGTGGGGAGACCCAGTACTTC. Translation gives CASGLARSGETQYF. The gene calls are TRBV2 and TRBJ2-5; maybe TRBD2 (5 bases). The CDR3 runs 14 residues. V dropped 8 bases and J dropped 5 bases, with 18 bases sitting between them. CDR1 SNHLY and CDR2 FYNNEI come from the germline V gene.